This T cell receptor beta chain appears in the sequencing data of a study of shared clonotypes between healthy human individuals. Libraries were prepared by immunoSEQ multiplex PCR; TCRdb keeps only in-frame clonotypes and omits some of them. The sample consists of about 2 million clones, just under 95% of them appearing once. CD8 cells classed as naive were CD45RO-negative and positively selected for CCR7, excluding terminally differentiated effector memory CD45RA+ cells. This clone occurred once. One end of the junction fails to match germline, which may point to a read error. Germline V gene data show CDR1 as SSHAT and CDR2 as FNYEAQ (reference sequence). This CDR3 region has 16 residues.

V gene TRBV7-7 combines with J gene TRBJ2-5; 12 nucleotides match TRBD2. Sequenced sample: naive CD8+ T cells sorted from blood. The receptor was isolated from a man between 18 and 35 years old in good health. CDR3: CASSPWTSGVQETQYF. The DNA of the CDR3 is TGTGCTAGCAGCCCCTGGACTAGCGGGGTACAAGAGACCCAGTACTTC.